Listed below are T cell receptor beta chains from one sample, sequenced in a study of ipilimumab plus nivolumab after autologous stem cell transplantation. This table comes from immunoSEQ multiplex PCR, and its TCRdb copy is limited to in-frame clones, with some not included. The sample shows 15,000 to 20,000 clones, more than 70% of them seen only once. The sequenced sample was PBMCs, obtained in a trial of ipilimumab plus nivolumab as post-transplant consolidation. The source is a male donor with diffuse large B-cell lymphoma. The conserved cysteine and the conserved F or W are not part of the CDR3 here. Rows give clone size only sometimes, using once, few, many, or a class for an expanded clone.

V: TRBV19; J: TRBJ1-1; size: -; CDR3: ASSAGTMNTEAF
V: TRBV9; J: TRBJ1-1; size: -; CDR3: ASSRGDSTEAF
V: TRBV9; J: TRBJ1-3; size: -; CDR3: ASSAKQGGDTIY
V: TRBV7-2; J: TRBJ2-7; size: -; CDR3: ASSLGTGTYEQY
V: TRBV19; J: TRBJ1-2; size: once; CDR3: ASTSQRGEGYT
V: TRBV29-1; J: TRBJ2-7; size: -; CDR3: SVLAGGSYEQY
V: TRBV18; J: TRBJ1-2; size: once; CDR3: ASSGKDGYT
V: TRBV5-4; J: TRBJ2-2; size: -; CDR3: ASSGRERGDTGELF
V: TRBV2; J: TRBJ2-3; size: -; CDR3: ASRGGLGTDTQY
V: TRBV11-3; J: TRBJ2-1; size: few; CDR3: ASSLPVLYNEQF
V: TRBV29-1; J: TRBJ1-5; size: -; CDR3: SASTGNQPQH
V: TRBV5-1; J: TRBJ2-1; size: -; CDR3: ASSLVTSGTNEQF
V: TRBV19; J: TRBJ1-2; size: -; CDR3: ASSPNNRDRGPFYT
V: TRBV5-1; J: TRBJ1-6; size: few; CDR3: ASSFGTGRNSPLH
V: TRBV15; J: TRBJ2-5; size: few; CDR3: ATSGRTSGGELGTQY
V: TRBV11-3; J: TRBJ2-1; size: -; CDR3: ASSHSSFSYNEQF
V: TRBV7-7; J: TRBJ2-3; size: -; CDR3: ASSTGQGPTDTQY
V: TRBV10-3; J: TRBJ1-1; size: few; CDR3: AMAPGQGNTEAF
V: TRBV5-6; J: TRBJ2-7; size: -; CDR3: ASSPISGYYSYEQY
V: TRBV4-1; J: TRBJ2-3; size: -; CDR3: ASSLDGGPGADTQY
V: TRBV15; J: TRBJ2-1; size: -; CDR3: ATSRDLNEQF
V: TRBV2; J: TRBJ1-1; size: -; CDR3: ASTVDTEAF
V: TRBV7-2; J: TRBJ1-5; size: -; CDR3: ASSGQGGNQPQH
V: TRBV7-8; J: TRBJ2-7; size: few; CDR3: ASTMLREQY
V: TRBV19; J: TRBJ2-2; size: -; CDR3: ASSRKNTGELF
V: TRBV27; J: TRBJ1-5; size: -; CDR3: ASSLWTGSQPQH
V: TRBV2; J: TRBJ2-5; size: -; CDR3: ASSERDQETQY